These T cell receptor beta chains were read from a single sample in a study of metastatic and nonmetastatic thyroid tumors. Using MiXCR, TCRdb re-called clones from the PCR reads. The repertoire holds about 27,000 clones, with roughly 26% as singletons. The sequenced sample was blood. The receptors were gathered from a female donor with papillary thyroid cancer or a benign thyroid nodule (not recorded which). Some clones in this sample may be carry-over from other donors' samples. The CDR3 runs from the conserved cysteine through the conserved F or W. Fields, in order: D gene, clone size, V gene, J gene, CDR3 protein, CDR3 DNA. The D gene is left open where the match is weak. Only part of the rows carry a size: once, few, many, or a class if the clone is expanded.

TRBD1	few	TRBV6-1	TRBJ1-2	CASTFGQAYGYTF	TGTGCCAGCACCTTCGGACAGGCCTATGGCTACACCTTC
.	.	TRBV5-1	TRBJ2-1	CASSFSPPRNEQFF	TGCGCCAGCAGCTTCTCCCCTCCTAGAAATGAGCAGTTCTTC
TRBD1	many	TRBV6-4	TRBJ2-5	CASSDSKGGPYQETQYF	TGTGCCAGCAGTGACTCGAAAGGGGGCCCGTACCAAGAGACCCAGTACTTC
TRBD1	.	TRBV28	TRBJ1-1	CASTLFDRVTESFF	TGTGCCAGCACCCTATTCGACAGGGTGACTGAATCTTTCTTT
.	many	TRBV4-2	TRBJ1-5	CASRTYEGGNQPQHF	TGTGCCAGCAGAACTTACGAGGGCGGCAATCAGCCCCAGCATTTT
TRBD2	.	TRBV5-5	TRBJ2-7	CASSLRCLAGYEQYF	TGTGCCAGCAGCCTCAGGTGTCTAGCGGGCTACGAGCAGTACTTC
TRBD1	.	TRBV9	TRBJ1-1	CASSPPSGGTEAFF	TGTGCCAGCAGCCCACCGTCAGGGGGGACTGAAGCTTTCTTT
TRBD1	many	TRBV5-4	TRBJ1-2	CASSQDRGKGYTF	TGTGCCAGCAGTCAGGACAGGGGGAAGGGCTACACCTTC
.	.	TRBV12-3/TRBV12-4	TRBJ1-2	CSSSFPTGGGYGCTF	.
.	many	TRBV3-1	TRBJ1-3	CASSQGSGRHSGNTIYF	TGTGCCAGCAGCCAAGGATCCGGACGGCACTCTGGAAACACCATATATTTT
.	.	TRBV28	TRBJ1-3	CASSLPGYGTGNTIYF	TGTGCCAGCAGTTTACCAGGTTATGGTACTGGAAACACCATATATTTT
TRBD1	few	TRBV10-1	TRBJ1-1	CASTGQGEAFF	TGCGCCAGCACCGGACAGGGAGAAGCTTTCTTT
.	.	TRBV20-1	TRBJ2-6	CSARWTPLSGANVLTF	TGCAGTGCTAGGTGGACCCCCCTCTCTGGGGCCAACGTCCTGACTTTC
TRBD1	many	TRBV3-1	TRBJ1-2	CASSQEGTGSGYTF	TGTGCCAGCAGCCAAGAGGGGACAGGGTCTGGCTACACCTTC
TRBD1	many	TRBV5-6	TRBJ2-7	CASSLGLIQGARDEQYF	TGTGCCAGCAGCTTAGGTTTAATACAGGGGGCGCGGGACGAGCAGTACTTC
TRBD1	many	TRBV14	TRBJ2-6	CASSLDRGPGANVLTF	TGTGCCAGCAGCCTTGACAGGGGCCCTGGGGCCAACGTCCTGACTTTC
.	many	TRBV7-8	TRBJ1-4	CASSSRRATNEKLFF	TGTGCCAGCAGCTCCCGCCGAGCAACTAATGAAAAACTGTTTTTT
.	many	TRBV12-3/TRBV12-4	TRBJ2-1	CASSLKVTTSSNEQFF	TGTGCCAGCAGTTTAAAAGTGACTACCTCCTCCAATGAGCAGTTCTTC
TRBD2	.	TRBV20-1	TRBJ2-3	CSARGTSGGGDTQYF	TGCAGTGCTCGTGGGACTAGCGGGGGGGGCGATACGCAGTATTTT
TRBD1	.	TRBV7-2	TRBJ1-2	CASSLATGSYGYTF	TGTGCCAGCAGCTTAGCGACAGGGTCCTATGGCTACACCTTC
.	.	TRBV20-1	TRBJ1-4	CSARPGWERATNEKLFF	TGCAGTGCTAGACCGGGATGGGAAAGAGCAACTAATGAAAAACTGTTTTTT
.	.	TRBV5-1	TRBJ2-1	CASSLIGQGFPNEQFF	TGCGCCAGCAGCTTGATAGGGCAGGGTTTTCCCAATGAGCAGTTCTTC
.	.	TRBV29-1	TRBJ1-2	CSDTETGSNYGYTF	TGCAGCGATACAGAGACAGGATCGAACTATGGCTACACCTTC
.	few	TRBV7-2	TRBJ2-5	CASRLRRSQETQYF	TGTGCCAGCCGGTTACGGAGGTCTCAAGAGACCCAGTACTTC
TRBD1	many	TRBV27	TRBJ1-3	CASSLTGQGSSGNTIYF	TGTGCCAGCAGCCTGACGGGACAGGGTAGCTCTGGAAACACCATATATTTT
.	few	TRBV20-1	TRBJ1-3	CSARSTGVGNTIYF	TGCAGTGCTAGATCTACGGGGGTTGGAAACACCATATATTTT
.	many	TRBV7-9	TRBJ1-1	CASSLLNEAFF	TGTGCCAGCAGCTTATTAAATGAAGCTTTCTTT
.	medium-sized	TRBV11-1	TRBJ1-3	CASSLTSGNTIYF	TGTGCCAGCAGCCTAACCTCTGGAAACACCATATATTTT
.	few	TRBV6-1	TRBJ2-2	CASRGTGGGGELFF	TGTGCCAGCAGGGGAACAGGGGGGGGCGGTGAGCTGTTTTTT
TRBD1	many	TRBV5-6	TRBJ1-4	CASSLGQGTEKLFF	TGTGCCAGCAGCCTCGGACAGGGCACTGAAAAACTGTTTTTT
.	medium-sized	TRBV19	TRBJ2-7	CASSSQVQTSYEQYF	TGTGCCAGTAGTAGCCAAGTCCAAACTTCCTACGAGCAGTACTTC
.	medium-sized	TRBV12-3/TRBV12-4	TRBJ1-5	CASSPRPENQPQHF	TGTGCCAGCAGTCCCCGGCCAGAAAATCAGCCCCAGCATTTT
TRBD2	.	TRBV19	TRBJ2-1	CASSKRDRTSGSNEQFF	TGTGCCAGTAGTAAGAGAGATAGGACTAGCGGGAGTAATGAGCAGTTCTTC
TRBD1	.	TRBV6-1	TRBJ1-2	CASSESNRGPLYGYTF	TGTGCCAGCAGTGAATCAAACAGGGGGCCATTATATGGCTACACCTTC
.	.	TRBV5-1	TRBJ1-1	CASSAVQGLDTEAFF	TGCGCCAGCAGCGCCGTACAGGGACTGGATACTGAAGCTTTCTTT
.	.	TRBV10-3	TRBJ1-5	CAISESVQCNQPQHF	TGTGCCATCAGTGAGTCAGTACAGTGCAATCAGCCCCAGCATTTT
TRBD2	many	TRBV12-3/TRBV12-4	TRBJ2-5	CASSLYSGRDQETQYF	TGTGCCAGCAGTTTATATAGCGGGAGGGATCAAGAGACCCAGTACTTC
.	many	TRBV2	TRBJ2-1	CASSLGVSEQFF	TGTGCCAGCAGCCTTGGTGTTAGTGAGCAGTTCTTC
.	.	TRBV30	TRBJ1-5	CAWNEGTSNQPQHF	TGTGCCTGGAATGAGGGGACGAGCAATCAGCCCCAGCATTTT
.	.	TRBV4-1	TRBJ1-6	CVSSLSRDFNSPLHF	TGCGTCAGCAGCCTTTCGCGGGACTTCAATTCACCCCTCCACTTT
.	medium-sized	TRBV19	TRBJ1-5	CASKPVVPRDQPQHF	TGTGCCAGTAAACCGGTAGTCCCCCGCGATCAGCCCCAGCATTTT
.	.	TRBV4-1	TRBJ2-7	CASSQTASYEQYF	TGCGCCAGCAGCCAAACCGCATCCTACGAGCAGTACTTC
TRBD2	many	TRBV19	TRBJ2-1	CASSPGILAGGGEQFF	TGTGCCAGTAGTCCCGGGATTTTAGCGGGAGGGGGTGAGCAGTTCTTC
.	many	TRBV18	TRBJ2-1	CASSPLTGEAYNEQFF	TGTGCCAGCTCACCACTGACGGGGGAGGCCTACAATGAGCAGTTCTTC
.	.	TRBV19	TRBJ2-2	CASSNRRLVNTGELFF	TGTGCCAGTAGTAATCGGCGACTAGTGAACACCGGGGAGCTGTTTTTT
.	many	TRBV6-1	TRBJ2-5	CASSTGIQETQYF	TGTGCCAGCAGCACCGGGATCCAAGAGACCCAGTACTTC
.	many	TRBV25-1	TRBJ2-7	CASSGQFYEQYF	TGTGCCAGCAGTGGACAGTTCTACGAGCAGTACTTC
TRBD2	many	TRBV11-2	TRBJ2-3	CASSFLPSGTSTDTQYF	TGTGCCAGCAGCTTCTTACCTAGCGGGACTAGCACAGATACGCAGTATTTT
TRBD2	.	TRBV7-3	TRBJ2-5	CASSLLSGRGETQYF	TGTGCCAGCAGCTTACTTAGCGGGAGGGGCGAGACCCAGTACTTC
.	few	TRBV6-1	TRBJ1-1	CASSEVGLNTEAFF	TGTGCCAGCAGTGAAGTGGGTCTGAACACTGAAGCTTTCTTT
.	.	TRBV5-1	TRBJ2-6	CASSSAQSTIVNVLTF	TGCGCCAGCAGCTCCGCTCAGAGTACGATTGTCAACGTCCTGACTTTC
TRBD2	medium-sized	TRBV5-1	TRBJ2-1	CASSPVAGGPGEQFF	TGCGCCAGCAGCCCGGTAGCGGGAGGGCCGGGTGAGCAGTTCTTC
TRBD1	many	TRBV20-1	TRBJ2-3	CSARENTGGQDTQYF	TGCAGTGCTAGAGAAAATACAGGGGGACAAGATACGCAGTATTTT
TRBD1	.	TRBV7-9	TRBJ1-1	CAGSPGTGRNTEAFF	TGTGCCGGCAGCCCTGGGACAGGGAGAAACACTGAAGCTTTCTTT
TRBD1	.	TRBV29-1	TRBJ2-7	CSVYGDSSYEQYF	TGCAGCGTTTATGGGGACAGCTCCTACGAGCAGTACTTC
TRBD1	many	TRBV19	TRBJ2-3	CASRDPGQGVTQYF	TGTGCCAGTAGGGATCCGGGACAGGGGGTAACGCAGTATTTT
.	many	TRBV11-1	TRBJ2-1	CASTSFPWVGRNEQFF	TGTGCCAGCACCTCATTCCCATGGGTGGGCAGGAATGAGCAGTTCTTC
.	.	TRBV11-2	TRBJ1-6	CASSLTGWNSPLHF	TGTGCCAGCAGTTTAACGGGGTGGAATTCACCCCTCCACTTT
.	many	TRBV5-1	TRBJ2-3	CASSKQGGAGVADTQYF	TGCGCCAGCAGCAAACAGGGGGGGGCGGGAGTCGCAGATACGCAGTATTTT